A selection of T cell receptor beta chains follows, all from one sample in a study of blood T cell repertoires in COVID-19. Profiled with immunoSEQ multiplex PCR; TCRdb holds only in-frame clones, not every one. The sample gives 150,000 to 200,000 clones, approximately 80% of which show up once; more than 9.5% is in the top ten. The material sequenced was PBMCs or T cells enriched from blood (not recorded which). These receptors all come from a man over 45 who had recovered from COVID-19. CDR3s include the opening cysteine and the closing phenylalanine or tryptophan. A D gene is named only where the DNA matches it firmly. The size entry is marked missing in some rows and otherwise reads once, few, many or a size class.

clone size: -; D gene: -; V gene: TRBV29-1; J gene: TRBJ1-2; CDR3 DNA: TGCAGCGTTAACCTAGGGGGAGCTCCCACTAACTATGGCTACACCTTC; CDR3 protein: CSVNLGGAPTNYGYTF
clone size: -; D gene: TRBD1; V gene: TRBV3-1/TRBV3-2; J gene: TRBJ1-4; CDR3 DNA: TGTGCCAGCAGTGCGACAGGGGTAAATGAAAAACTGTTTTTT; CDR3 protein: CASSATGVNEKLFF
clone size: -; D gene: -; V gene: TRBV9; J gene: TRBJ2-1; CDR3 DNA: TGTGCCAGCAGCGGACTATCCGATGAGCAGTTCTTC; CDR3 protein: CASSGLSDEQFF
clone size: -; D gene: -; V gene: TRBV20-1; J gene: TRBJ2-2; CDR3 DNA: TGCAGTGCTAGTGAAGACAGAAGCACCGGGGAGCTGTTTTTT; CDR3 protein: CSASEDRSTGELFF
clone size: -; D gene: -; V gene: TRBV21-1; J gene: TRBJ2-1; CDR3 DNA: TGTGCCAGCAGCAAACCGGCCGGGACAGGGAGGGATGAGCAGTTCTTC; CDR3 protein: CASSKPAGTGRDEQFF
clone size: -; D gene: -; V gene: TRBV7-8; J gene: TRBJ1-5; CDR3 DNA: TGTGCCAGCAGCTTAAGCAATAGCAATCAGCCCCAGCATTTT; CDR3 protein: CASSLSNSNQPQHF
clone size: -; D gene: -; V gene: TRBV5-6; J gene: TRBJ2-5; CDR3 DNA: TGTGCCAGCAGCTTTCCAGGGGAACGGCTGGAAGAGACCCAGTACTTC; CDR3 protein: CASSFPGERLEETQYF
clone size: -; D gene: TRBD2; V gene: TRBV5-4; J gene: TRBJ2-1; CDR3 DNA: TGTGCCAGCAGCCCCGGGACTAGCTCCTACAATGAGCAGTTCTTC; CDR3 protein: CASSPGTSSYNEQFF
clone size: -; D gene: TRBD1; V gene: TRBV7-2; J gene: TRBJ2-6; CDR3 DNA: TGTGCCAGCAGCTTAGTTGACAGGGGGCGATCTGGGGCCAACGTCCTGACTTTC; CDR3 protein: CASSLVDRGRSGANVLTF
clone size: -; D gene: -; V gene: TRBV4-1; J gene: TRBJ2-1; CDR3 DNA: TGCGCCAGCACCTCCAGGGGTGGGGAGCGGCAGTTCTTC; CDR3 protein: CASTSRGGERQFF
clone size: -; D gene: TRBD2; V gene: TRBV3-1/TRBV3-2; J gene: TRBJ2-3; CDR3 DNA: TGTGCCAGCAGCGCCGGACTAGTAACTCTAGCAGATACGCAGTATTTT; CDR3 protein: CASSAGLVTLADTQYF
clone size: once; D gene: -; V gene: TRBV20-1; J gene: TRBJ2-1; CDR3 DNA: TGCAGTGCTAGTGGGTGGGGCGCGGGAACGTCGAATGAGCAGTTCTTC; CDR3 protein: CSASGWGAGTSNEQFF
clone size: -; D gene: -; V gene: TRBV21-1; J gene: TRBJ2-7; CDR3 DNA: TGTGCCAGCAGCAAAACAGGGGGTACTGCCTACGAGCAGTACTTC; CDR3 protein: CASSKTGGTAYEQYF
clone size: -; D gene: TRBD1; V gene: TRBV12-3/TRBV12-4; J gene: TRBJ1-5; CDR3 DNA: TGTGCCAGCCAGGACAGGGTCGGTCAGCCCCAGCATTTT; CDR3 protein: CASQDRVGQPQHF
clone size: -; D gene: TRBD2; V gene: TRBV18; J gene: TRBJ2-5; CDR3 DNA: TGTGCCAGCTCACCACCGAGCGGGGCAGAGACCCAGTACTTC; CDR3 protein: CASSPPSGAETQYF
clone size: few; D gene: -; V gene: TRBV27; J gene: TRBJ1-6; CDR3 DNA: TGTGCCAGCAGTTCCGTCCAGGGTTCACCCCTCCACTTT; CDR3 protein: CASSSVQGSPLHF